This T cell receptor beta chain was recovered during a study of blood T cell repertoires in COVID-19. Under the authors' procedure: Counts of nucleated cells, estimated from reference gene primer amplification, were obtained. The protocol was immunoSEQ multiplex PCR, while the TCRdb copy is restricted to in-frame clones and leaves out a portion. Clone size and V and J calls were adopted from that table, with D and trimming inferred from the DNA. The table shows over 200,000 clones, with over 65% occurring only once. Germline loops: CDR1 MNHEY, CDR2 SVGAGI. The CDR3 contains 16 residues. Unmatched junction bases numbered 9, after V lost 4 bases and J lost 8 bases. The sample holds a few counts of this clone.

Sequences were obtained from peripheral blood. This TCR was sampled from a woman of 80 years or more with acute or convalescent COVID-19. The chain links TRBV6-5 to TRBJ2-1; 12 nucleotides match TRBD2. As DNA, the CDR3 is TGTGCCAGCAGTTCGTCTAGCGGGGGGGCGTGGTATGAGCAGTTCTTC. This translates into CASSSSSGGAWYEQFF.